Below are 20 T cell receptor beta chains sequenced from a single sample in a study of identical twins. TCRdb analysed the 5' RACE reads with MiXCR anew, one entry per CDR3 protein. Of 700,000 to 950,000 distinct CDR3 sequences listed, approximately 13% were seen once; the top ten hold 1.5% to 2%. This same sample was also taken into another study, of yellow fever vaccine responses in identical twins.

The sequenced sample consisted of PBMCs. Receptors were obtained from a young woman in good health.

The chain is built from TRBV4-1 and TRBJ2-5; no firm D call. This CDR3 has 14 residues. The germline V gene has CDR1 MGHRA and CDR2 YSYEKL. V lost 0 bases and J lost 1, with 6 bases in between. The CDR3 DNA reads as TGCGCCAGCAGCCAAGATCGGGCCCAAGAGACCCAGTACTTC. Its protein product is CASSQDRAQETQYF.

The chain combines TRBV12-3 or TRBV12-4 with TRBJ1-1; 7 bases line up with TRBD1. After removal of 7 bases from V and 6 bases from J, the junction contained 5 bases not matched to a gene. The length of the CDR3 is 12 residues. CDR3 sequence: CASTQTGSEAFF. CDR3 DNA: TGTGCCAGCACCCAGACAGGGTCTGAAGCTTTCTTT.

This clonotype was detected only a few times. The V call is TRBV7-9, the J call TRBJ2-2, with D perhaps matching TRBD1 (5 bases). This CDR3 comprises 16 residues. The germline V gene has CDR1 SEHNR and CDR2 FQNEAQ (reference sequence). V was cut by 5 bases and J by 1 base, with 14 bases left in between. For the CDR3, the DNA is TGTGCCAGCAGCCCTAGACCCACAGGGAACACCGGGGAGCTGTTTTTT. Encoded protein: CASSPRPTGNTGELFF.

The chain is built from TRBV5-4 and TRBJ2-1; D not resolved. Germline V lookup: CDR1 SGHNT, CDR2 YYREEE (reference sequence). Trimming removed 2 bases at V and 6 bases at J, with 15 bases between. This CDR3 comprises 15 residues. CDR3 sequence (DNA): TGTGCCAGCAGCTTACAAGCTCCCCTCTTCAATGAGCAGTTCTTC. Translated, it gives CASSLQAPLFNEQFF.

This clonotype was seen a handful of times. The rearrangement links TRBV29-1 to TRBJ2-7, with a weak D call TRBD1 (6 bases). Germline V CDR1 and CDR2: SQVTM, ANQGSEA. V was shortened by 1 base and J by 2 bases, with 9 bases between the two germline ends. This CDR3 has 13 residues. DNA for the CDR3: TGCAGCGTTGAAGTGGGGACACCCTACGAGCAGTACTTC. Translated: CSVEVGTPYEQYF.

The chain is built from TRBV21-1 and TRBJ2-4; the table's TRBD1 call for D was not verified on the DNA. TRBV21-1 is shown as a pseudogene. The CDR3 sequence is 20 residues long. The CDR3 here is CASSKGILSKDKLAKNIQYF. CDR3 bases: TGTGCCAGCAGCAAAGGGATCCTTAGTAAGGACAAACTAGCCAAAAACATTCAGTACTTC.

The rearrangement uses TRBV15 and TRBJ2-1; D remains unclear. Germline loops: CDR1 LNHNV, CDR2 YYDKDF (reference sequence). The CDR3 extends over 15 amino acids. Trimming took off 1 base at V and 4 bases at J, with 11 bases between the two ends. DNA for the CDR3: TGTGCCACCAGCAGAGTCTCTCACGGATACAATGAGCAGTTCTTC. As protein: CATSRVSHGYNEQFF.

This clonotype was seen a few times. V gene TRBV19 combines with J gene TRBJ1-5; maybe TRBD1 (6 bases). Trimming stripped 7 bases from V and 7 bases from J, with 17 bases between. The germline V gene has CDR1 LNHDA and CDR2 SQIVND (reference sequence). The CDR3 extends over 14 amino acids. CDR3 sequence (DNA): TGTGCCAGTAACACACAGGGTCCTCGACAGCCCCAGCATTTT. Translating gives CASNTQGPRQPQHF.

In this sample, this clonotype turned up a few times. The chain has TRBV2 and TRBJ1-1, with TRBD1 matching over 9 bases. V trimming: 0 bases; J trimming: 5 bases; junction bases outside the gene matches: 4. CDR1 and CDR2 from the germline V gene are SNHLY and FYNNEI. This CDR3 spans 15 amino acids. CDR3 bases: TGTGCCAGCAGTGAAGCACAGGGGACAGGGACTGAAGCTTTCTTT. It specifies CASSEAQGTGTEAFF.

The chain employs TRBV6-6 and TRBJ2-7; 14 positions match TRBD2. This CDR3 spans 13 amino acids. CDR1 and CDR2 from the germline V gene are MNHNY and SVGAGI (reference sequence). V dropped 8 bases and J dropped 6; count of bases not matched to a gene: 3. The CDR3 DNA follows: TGTGCCAGCGGACTAGCGGGGGGTAGCGAGCAGTACGTC. Its translation is CASGLAGGSEQYV.

This clonotype was seen only a few times. CDR3: CARRRMGSYEQYV. DNA for the CDR3: TGCGCCAGGCGCCGAATGGGTTCCTACGAGCAGTACGTC. The rearrangement uses TRBV5-1 and TRBJ2-7; D is unclear. The CDR3 has 13 amino acids. V was pared by 8 bases and J by 1 base, with 13 bases between. Germline CDR1 is SGHRS and CDR2 is YFSETQ.

The chain joins TRBV5-5 to TRBJ2-3, with D perhaps matching TRBD2 (6 bases). Germline CDR1 SGHKS, CDR2 YYEKEE (reference sequence). The CDR3 extends over 16 amino acids. With 0 bases removed from V and 2 bases from J, the gap between germline ends came to 13 bases. CDR3 protein: CASSLGTAGNTDTQYF. The CDR3 bases are TGTGCCAGCAGCTTGGGAACCGCGGGAAACACAGATACGCAGTATTTT.

This clonotype was observed a few times. The V gene is TRBV12-3 or TRBV12-4, the J gene TRBJ2-4; D is possibly TRBD2 (6 bases). Trimming pared 7 bases from V and 0 bases from J, leaving 16 bases between. The CDR3 has 16 amino acids. The CDR3 DNA reads as TGTGCCAGCACCTTGGGGTGGGGGGAAGCCAAAAACATTCAGTACTTC. Its translation: CASTLGWGEAKNIQYF.

This clonotype occurred a few times. The CDR3: CSARALGAGANVLTF. As DNA, the CDR3 is TGCAGTGCCCGAGCCCTGGGGGCTGGGGCCAACGTCCTGACTTTC. The chain recombines TRBV20-1 with TRBJ2-6; D may be TRBD1 or TRBD2 (5 bases each). CDR1 DFQATT and CDR2 SNEGSKA come from the germline V gene (reference sequence). Deletions cut 6 bases from V and 2 bases from J, with 14 bases between. The CDR3 is made up of 15 amino acids.

The chain links TRBV20-1 to TRBJ2-5; 8 bases fit TRBD2. Germline CDR1 DFQATT, CDR2 SNEGSKA (reference sequence). The length of the CDR3 is 14 residues. With V trimmed by 0 bases and J by 5 bases, 5 bases remained unmatched. The DNA of the CDR3 is TGCAGTGCTAGAGAAGCGGGAGCACTCGAGACCCAGTACTTC. Translation: CSAREAGALETQYF.

The chain uses TRBV6-1 and TRBJ2-1, with 8 nucleotides matching TRBD2. CDR3 length: 17 amino acids. After removal of 1 base from V and 8 bases from J, the junction contained 13 bases not matched to a gene. CDR1 and CDR2 (germline): MNHNS, SASEGT. The CDR3 reads CASSEGVGGALGHEQFF. CDR3 DNA sequence: TGTGCCAGCAGTGAAGGAGTCGGGGGGGCGCTCGGTCATGAGCAGTTCTTC.

This clonotype was recorded a few times. The chain is built from TRBV11-1 and TRBJ2-5; D is ambiguous. V lost 2 bases, J lost 1 base, and 11 bases lay in between. The germline V gene has CDR1 SGHAT and CDR2 FQDESV (reference sequence). The CDR3 contains 15 residues. The CDR3 DNA sequence: TGTGCCAGCAGCTTAACCGAGAATACCCAAGAGACCCAGTACTTC. This gives the protein CASSLTENTQETQYF.

The genes are TRBV3-1 and TRBJ1-1, with TRBD1 identical over 8 bases. There are 15 residues in the CDR3. V was pared by 3 bases and J by 5 bases, with 8 bases of the junction left unmatched. CDR1 and CDR2 from the germline V gene are LGHDT and YNNKEL (reference sequence). This CDR3 is CASSHQNRGRTEAFF. In DNA form, the CDR3 reads TGTGCCAGCAGCCACCAAAACAGGGGGAGGACTGAAGCTTTCTTT. Combining the CDR3 with reference TRBV3-1 and TRBJ1-1 gives the whole variable domain DTAVSQTPKYLVTQMGNDKSIKCEQNLGHDTMYWYKQDSKKFLKIMFSYNNKELIINETVPNRFSPKSPDKAHLNLHINSLELGDSAVYFCASSHQNRGRTEAFFGQGTRLTVV.

The chain recombines TRBV20-1 with TRBJ2-7; 10 positions match TRBD2. The germline gives CDR1 DFQATT, CDR2 SNEGSKA (reference sequence). Trimming removed 6 bases from V and 3 bases from J; junction bases left unmatched: 14. The CDR3 is 16 residues long. In nucleotides, the CDR3 is TGCAGTGCACAGCGGGAGGGCCTATTGTTGGACTACGAGCAGTACTTC. Translating it yields CSAQREGLLLDYEQYF.

This chain uses TRBV6-2 or TRBV6-3 with TRBJ1-5; D is ambiguous. The ends were cut back, 1 base at V and 2 bases at J, with 3 bases in the middle. CDR1 is MNHEY and CDR2 is SVGEGT in the germline V gene. CDR3 length: 13 amino acids. The CDR3 is CASSYYGNQPQHF. As DNA, the CDR3 is TGTGCCAGCAGTTACTACGGCAATCAGCCCCAGCATTTT.